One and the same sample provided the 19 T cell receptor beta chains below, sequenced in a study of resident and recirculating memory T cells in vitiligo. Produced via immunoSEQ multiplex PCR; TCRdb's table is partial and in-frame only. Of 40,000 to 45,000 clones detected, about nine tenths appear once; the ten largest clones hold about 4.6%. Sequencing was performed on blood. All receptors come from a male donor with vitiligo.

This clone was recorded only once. The DNA of the CDR3 is TGTGCTAGTGGTCCCGGGACAGGGGGCTGGAGTGTCGATGAAAAACTGTTTTTT. This gives the protein CASGPGTGGWSVDEKLFF. V usage is TRBV12-5 and J usage is TRBJ1-4; 12 bases align to TRBD1. Germline V CDR1 and CDR2: LGHNT, FRNRAP. V lost 5 bases and J lost 6; bases outside the gene matches: 13. This CDR3 has 18 residues.

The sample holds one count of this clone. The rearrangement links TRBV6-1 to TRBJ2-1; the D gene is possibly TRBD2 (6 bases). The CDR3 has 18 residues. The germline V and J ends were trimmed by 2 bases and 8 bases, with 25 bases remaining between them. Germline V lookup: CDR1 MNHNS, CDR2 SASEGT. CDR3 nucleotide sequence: TGTGCCAGCAGTGAAAGGGGATTTGCGGGGCTCTCCTTTGATGAGCAGTTCTTC. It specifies CASSERGFAGLSFDEQFF.

The CDR3 sequence: CASSGVIRETQYF. CDR3 sequence (DNA): TGCGCCAGCAGTGGCGTAATCCGAGAGACCCAGTACTTC. The chain employs TRBV10-2 and TRBJ2-5; D is undetermined. The CDR3 length is 13 residues. Trimming left V 4 bases short and J 4 bases short, with 10 bases between. Germline V gene data show CDR1 as WSHSY and CDR2 as SAAADI.

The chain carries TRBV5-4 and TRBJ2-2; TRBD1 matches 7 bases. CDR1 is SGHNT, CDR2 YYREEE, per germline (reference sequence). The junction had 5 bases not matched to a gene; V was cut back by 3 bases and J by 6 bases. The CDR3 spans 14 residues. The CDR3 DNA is TGTGCCAGCAGCTCGAAGACAGGGCCCGGGGAGCTGTTTTTT. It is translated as CASSSKTGPGELFF. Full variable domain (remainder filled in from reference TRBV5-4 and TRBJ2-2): ETGVTQSPTHLIKTRGQQVTLRCSSQSGHNTVSWYQQALGQGPQFIFQYYREEENGRGNFPPRFSGLQFPNYSSELNVNALELDDSALYLCASSSKTGPGELFFGEGSRLTVL.

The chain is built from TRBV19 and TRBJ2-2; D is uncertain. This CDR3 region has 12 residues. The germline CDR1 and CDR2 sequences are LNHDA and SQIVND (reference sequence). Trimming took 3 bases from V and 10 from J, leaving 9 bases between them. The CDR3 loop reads CASSITQSELFF. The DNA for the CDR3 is TGTGCCAGTAGTATTACGCAGTCGGAGCTGTTTTTT. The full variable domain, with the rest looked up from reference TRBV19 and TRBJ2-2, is DGGITQSPKYLFRKEGQNVTLSCEQNLNHDAMYWYRQDPGQGLRLIYYSQIVNDFQKGDIAEGYSVSREKKESFPLTVTSAQKNPTAFYLCASSITQSELFFGEGSRLTVL.

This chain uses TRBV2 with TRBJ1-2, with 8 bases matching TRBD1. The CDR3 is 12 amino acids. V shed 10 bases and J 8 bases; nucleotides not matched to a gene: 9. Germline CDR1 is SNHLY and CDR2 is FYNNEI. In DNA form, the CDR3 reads TGTGCCACTCAAGGACAGGGTCGGGGCTACACCTTC. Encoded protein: CATQGQGRGYTF.

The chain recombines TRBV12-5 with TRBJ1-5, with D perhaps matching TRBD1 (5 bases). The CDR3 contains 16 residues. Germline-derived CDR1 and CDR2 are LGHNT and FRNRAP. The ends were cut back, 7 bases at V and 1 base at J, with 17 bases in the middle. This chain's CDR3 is CASARGRGESNQPQHF. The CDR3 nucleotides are TGTGCTAGTGCCCGGGGGAGGGGCGAGAGCAATCAGCCCCAGCATTTT.

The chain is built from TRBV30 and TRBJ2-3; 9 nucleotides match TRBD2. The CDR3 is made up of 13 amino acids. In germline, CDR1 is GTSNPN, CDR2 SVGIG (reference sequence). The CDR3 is CVGLARSTDTQYF. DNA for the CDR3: TGTGTCGGACTAGCGAGAAGCACAGATACGCAGTATTTT. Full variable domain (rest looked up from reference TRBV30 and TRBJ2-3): SQTIHQWPATLVQPVGSPLSLECTVEGTSNPNLYWYRQAAGRGLQLLFYSVGIGQISSEVPQNLSASRPQDRQFILSSKKLLLSDSGFYLCVGLARSTDTQYFGPGTRLTVL.

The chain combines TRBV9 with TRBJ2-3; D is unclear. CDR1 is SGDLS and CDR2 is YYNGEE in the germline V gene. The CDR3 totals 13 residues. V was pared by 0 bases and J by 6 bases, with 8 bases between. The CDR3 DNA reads TGTGCCAGCAGCGTAGCGCAGGCTGATACGCAGTATTTT. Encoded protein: CASSVAQADTQYF.

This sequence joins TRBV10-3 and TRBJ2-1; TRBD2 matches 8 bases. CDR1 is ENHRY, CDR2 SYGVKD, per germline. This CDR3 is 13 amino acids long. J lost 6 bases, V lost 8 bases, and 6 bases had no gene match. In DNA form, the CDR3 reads TGTGCCATCGGGGGCGGGGGGCTCAATGAGCAGTTCTTC. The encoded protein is CAIGGGGLNEQFF.

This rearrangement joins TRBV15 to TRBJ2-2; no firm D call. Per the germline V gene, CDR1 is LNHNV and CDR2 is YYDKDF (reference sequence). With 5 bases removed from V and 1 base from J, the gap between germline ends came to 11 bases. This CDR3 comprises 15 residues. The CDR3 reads CATSPGRQNTGELFF. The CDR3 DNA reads TGTGCCACCAGCCCAGGAAGGCAGAACACCGGGGAGCTGTTTTTT.

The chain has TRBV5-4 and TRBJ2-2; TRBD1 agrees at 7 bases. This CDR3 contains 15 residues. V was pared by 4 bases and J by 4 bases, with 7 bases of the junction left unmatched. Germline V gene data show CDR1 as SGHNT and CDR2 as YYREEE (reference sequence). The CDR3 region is CASSLDREFTGELFF. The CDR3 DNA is TGTGCCAGCAGCCTAGACAGGGAATTCACCGGGGAGCTGTTTTTT.

The CDR3 nucleotides are TGTGCCAGCAGCTTAACCCTCCGGGACAGGGAGGGAGATACGCAGTATTTT. Encoded protein: CASSLTLRDREGDTQYF. This sequence joins TRBV7-2 and TRBJ2-3, with 9 bases aligning to TRBD1. The CDR3 is made up of 17 amino acids. Trimming removed 2 bases from V and 5 bases from J; junction bases left unmatched: 11. Per germline, CDR1 SGHTA and CDR2 FQGNSA.

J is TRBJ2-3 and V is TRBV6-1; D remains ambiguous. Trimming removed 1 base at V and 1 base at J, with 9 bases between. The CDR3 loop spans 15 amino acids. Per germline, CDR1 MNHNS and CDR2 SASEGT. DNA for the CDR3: TGTGCCAGCAGTGAAGATCGTCAGGGCACAGATACGCAGTATTTT. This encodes CASSEDRQGTDTQYF.

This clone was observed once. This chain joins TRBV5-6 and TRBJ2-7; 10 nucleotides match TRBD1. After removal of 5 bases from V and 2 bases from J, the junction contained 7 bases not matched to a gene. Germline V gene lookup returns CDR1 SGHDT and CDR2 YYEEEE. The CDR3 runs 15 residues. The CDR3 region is CASSLSGTGAYEQYF. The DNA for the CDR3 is TGTGCCAGCAGTCTTTCCGGGACAGGGGCCTACGAGCAGTACTTC.

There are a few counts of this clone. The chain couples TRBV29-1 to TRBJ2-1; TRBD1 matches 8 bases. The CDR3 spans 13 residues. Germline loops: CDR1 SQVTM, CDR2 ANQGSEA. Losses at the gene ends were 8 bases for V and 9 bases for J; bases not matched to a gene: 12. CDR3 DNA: TGCAGCCATATTGGACAGGGTATTGGTGAGCAGTTCTTC. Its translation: CSHIGQGIGEQFF.

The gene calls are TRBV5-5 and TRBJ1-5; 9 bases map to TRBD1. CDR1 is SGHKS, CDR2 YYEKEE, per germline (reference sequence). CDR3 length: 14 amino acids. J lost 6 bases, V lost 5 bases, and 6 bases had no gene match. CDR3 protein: CASSQTGGSQPQHF. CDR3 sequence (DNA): TGTGCCAGCAGTCAAACAGGGGGCTCTCAGCCCCAGCATTTT. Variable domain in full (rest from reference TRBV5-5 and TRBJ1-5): DAGVTQSPTHLIKTRGQQVTLRCSPISGHKSVSWYQQVLGQGPQFIFQYYEKEERGRGNFPDRFSARQFPNYSSELNVNALLLGDSALYLCASSQTGGSQPQHFGDGTRLSIL.

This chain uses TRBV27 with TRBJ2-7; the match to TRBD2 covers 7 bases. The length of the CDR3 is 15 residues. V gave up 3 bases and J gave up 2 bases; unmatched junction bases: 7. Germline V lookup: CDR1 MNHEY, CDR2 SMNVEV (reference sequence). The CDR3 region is CASSFRGESPYEQYF. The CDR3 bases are TGTGCCAGCAGTTTTCGGGGGGAATCCCCCTACGAGCAGTACTTC.

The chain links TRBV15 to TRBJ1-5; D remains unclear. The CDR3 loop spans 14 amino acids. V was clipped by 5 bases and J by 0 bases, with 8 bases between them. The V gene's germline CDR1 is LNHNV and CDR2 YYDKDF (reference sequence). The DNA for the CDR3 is TGTGCCACCAGCCCGCGAGATAGCAATCAGCCCCAGCATTTT. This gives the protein CATSPRDSNQPQHF.